This paragraph reports one T cell receptor (beta chain). Its specificity is not known. Here immunoSEQ multiplex PCR was the method, and the copy in TCRdb shows in-frame clones only, minus some. The sample includes roughly 93,000 clones, roughly 94% seen only once; the top ten take 1% to 1.5%. The data belong to a study of siplizumab effects on memory and regulatory T cells. Study results and limitations: Siplizumab produced a significant drop in alloreactive sequences attributable to unstimulated CD4+ memory cells.

The TCR comes from a human donor in good health. The sample was non-Treg CD4+ T cells sorted from blood.

CDR3: CASSFSDRGLGYTF. CDR3 DNA: TGTGCCAGCAGTTTTTCGGACAGGGGGCTGGGCTACACCTTC. J is TRBJ1-2 and V is TRBV28; 11 bases match TRBD1. CDR1 and CDR2 (germline): MDHEN, SYDVKM. The CDR3 loop spans 14 amino acids. V lost 3 bases and J lost 8; bases outside the gene matches: 5.